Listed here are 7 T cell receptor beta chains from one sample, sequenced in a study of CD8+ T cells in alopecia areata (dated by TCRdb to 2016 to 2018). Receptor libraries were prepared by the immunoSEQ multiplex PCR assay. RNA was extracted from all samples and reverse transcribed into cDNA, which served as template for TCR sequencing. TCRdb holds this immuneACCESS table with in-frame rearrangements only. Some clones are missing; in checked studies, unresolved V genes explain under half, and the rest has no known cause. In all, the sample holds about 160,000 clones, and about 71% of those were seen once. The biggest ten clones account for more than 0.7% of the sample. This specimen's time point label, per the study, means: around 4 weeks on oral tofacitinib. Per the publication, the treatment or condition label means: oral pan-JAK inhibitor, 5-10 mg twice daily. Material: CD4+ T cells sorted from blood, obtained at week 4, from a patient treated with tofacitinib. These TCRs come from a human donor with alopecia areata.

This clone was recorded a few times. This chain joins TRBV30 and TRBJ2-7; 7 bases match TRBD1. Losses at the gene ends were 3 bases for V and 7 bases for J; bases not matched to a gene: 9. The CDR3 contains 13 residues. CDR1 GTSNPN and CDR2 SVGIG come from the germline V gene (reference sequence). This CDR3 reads CAWSGQVRGEQYF. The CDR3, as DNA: TGTGCCTGGAGCGGACAGGTGAGGGGAGAGCAGTACTTC.

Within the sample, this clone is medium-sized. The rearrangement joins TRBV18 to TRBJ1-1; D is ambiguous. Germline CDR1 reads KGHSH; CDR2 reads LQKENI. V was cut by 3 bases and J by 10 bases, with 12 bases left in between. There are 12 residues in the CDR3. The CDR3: CASSPRHDIAFF. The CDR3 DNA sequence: TGTGCCAGCTCACCCAGGCATGATATAGCTTTCTTT.

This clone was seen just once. DNA of the CDR3: TGCAGCGTATCGGAGACTGAAGCTTTCTTT. Translating gives CSVSETEAFF. V is TRBV29-1 and J is TRBJ1-1; no clear D. The V end lost 6 bases, the J end lost 5 bases, and 7 bases lay between the germline ends. The germline V gene encodes CDR1 SQVTM and CDR2 ANQGSEA. The CDR3 runs to 10 residues.

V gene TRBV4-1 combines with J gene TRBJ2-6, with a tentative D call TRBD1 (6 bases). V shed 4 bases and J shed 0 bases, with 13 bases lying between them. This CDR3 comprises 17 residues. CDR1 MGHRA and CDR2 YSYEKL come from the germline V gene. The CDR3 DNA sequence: TGCGCCAGCAGCCGTCGGGACACCAGCTCTGGGGCCAACGTCCTGACTTTC. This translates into CASSRRDTSSGANVLTF.

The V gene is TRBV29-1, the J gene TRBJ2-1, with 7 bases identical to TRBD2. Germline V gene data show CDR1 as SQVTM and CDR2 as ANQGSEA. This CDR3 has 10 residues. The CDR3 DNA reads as TGCACCGTGGGAGGGAATGAGCAGTTCTTC. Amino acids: CTVGGNEQFF.

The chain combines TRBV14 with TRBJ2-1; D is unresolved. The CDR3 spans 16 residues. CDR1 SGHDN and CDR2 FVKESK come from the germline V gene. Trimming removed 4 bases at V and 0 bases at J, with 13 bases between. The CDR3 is CASSPPNGRSYNEQFF. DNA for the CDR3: TGTGCCAGCAGCCCACCGAACGGCCGCTCCTACAATGAGCAGTTCTTC.

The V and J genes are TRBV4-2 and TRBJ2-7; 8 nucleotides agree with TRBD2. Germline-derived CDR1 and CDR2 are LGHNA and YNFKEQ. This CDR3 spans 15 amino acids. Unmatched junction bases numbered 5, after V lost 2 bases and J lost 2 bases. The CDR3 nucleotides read TGTGCCAGCAGCCAACCAGGGACTAGAGCCTACGAGCAGTACTTC. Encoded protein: CASSQPGTRAYEQYF.